The 9 T cell receptor beta chains below were found in one sample sequenced in a study of PD-1 blockade in classical Hodgkin lymphoma. TCRdb keeps only in-frame clones here, not all; method: immunoSEQ multiplex PCR. Among tens of thousands of clones listed, 83% were seen once. Time point of the sample: cycle 4 day 1 (C4D1), after less than seven weeks of nivolumab. Every single patient, without exception, relapsed after autologous stem cell transplantation, and brentuximab vedotin exposure varied. The sequenced sample was peripheral blood mononuclear cells (PBMCs), obtained before the fourth cycle of nivolumab. The receptors derive from a human donor with classical Hodgkin lymphoma.

The J gene is TRBJ2-7, the V gene TRBV25-1; D may be TRBD1 or TRBD2 (5 bases each). The CDR3 sequence is 17 residues long. The germline gives CDR1 MGHDK, CDR2 SYGVNS. Trimming stripped 2 bases from V and 6 bases from J, with 23 bases between. Here the CDR3 DNA reads TGTGCCAGCAGTGAACGGTACGTAAGGCTTCCGAGGGGCGAGCAGTACTTC. Translated, it gives CASSERYVRLPRGEQYF.

This clone is classed as medium-sized (0.01 to 0.1%). The chain carries TRBV5-8 and TRBJ1-1; TRBD1 matches 7 bases. The V segment lost 3 bases and the J segment 0 bases; nucleotides outside the gene matches: 11. CDR1 is SGHTS and CDR2 is YDEGEE in the germline V gene. The CDR3 covers 17 residues. DNA for the CDR3: TGTGCCAGCAGCTGGGGGGCGGACAGGACGATGAACACTGAAGCTTTCTTT. Protein sequence: CASSWGADRTMNTEAFF.

This chain links TRBV28 with TRBJ2-7; 7 bases are shared with TRBD1. The CDR3 runs to 14 residues. Germline CDR1 and CDR2: MDHEN and SYDVKM. The trim removed 6 bases at V and 1 base at J, leaving 6 bases unmatched. CDR3 sequence: CASSVSGQSYEQYF. CDR3 in DNA: TGTGCCAGCAGCGTATCGGGACAGTCCTACGAGCAGTACTTC.

This clone appeared a few times. DNA of the CDR3: TGTGCCTGGAAGGCTAGCGGGACCCACGAGCAGTACTTC. It specifies CAWKASGTHEQYF. The chain has TRBV30 and TRBJ2-7, with 9 bases lining up with TRBD2. The length of the CDR3 is 13 residues. The ends lost 4 bases at V and 5 bases at J; junction bases unmatched: 6. Germline assignment: CDR1 GTSNPN and CDR2 SVGIG (reference sequence).

J is TRBJ2-7 and V is TRBV10-1; 7 bases line up with TRBD2. The CDR3 has 13 residues. J lost 8 bases, V lost 3 bases, and 7 bases had no gene match. Germline CDR1 is WNHNN and CDR2 is SYGVQD (reference sequence). The CDR3 loop is CASSEVAGLKQYF. The CDR3, as DNA: TGCGCCAGCAGTGAAGTAGCGGGCCTCAAGCAGTACTTC.

V usage is TRBV5-1 and J usage is TRBJ2-3; D unresolved. The CDR3 sequence is 14 residues long. V lost 0 bases, J lost 5 bases, and 10 bases lay in between. CDR1 SGHRS and CDR2 YFSETQ come from the germline V gene. The CDR3 region has the DNA TGCGCCAGCAGCTTGGAGTTCCCGCGAGATACGCAGTATTTT. This encodes CASSLEFPRDTQYF. Variable domain in full (rest from reference TRBV5-1 and TRBJ2-3): KAGVTQTPRYLIKTRGQQVTLSCSPISGHRSVSWYQQTPGQGLQFLFEYFSETQRNKGNFPGRFSGRQFSNSRSEMNVSTLELGDSALYLCASSLEFPRDTQYFGPGTRLTVL.

CDR3 DNA sequence: TGTGCCATCAGTCGGCAGGGGACTGGAAACACCATATATTTT. This gives the protein CAISRQGTGNTIYF. This chain uses TRBV10-3 with TRBJ1-3; tentatively, D is TRBD1 (6 bases). The CDR3 is made up of 14 amino acids. Germline V CDR1 and CDR2: ENHRY, SYGVKD. V was clipped by 5 bases and J by 2 bases, with 10 bases between them.

The gene calls are TRBV10-1 and TRBJ1-1; 8 bases are shared with TRBD1. The V and J ends lost 0 bases and 6 bases, in that order; junction bases with no gene match: 6. The germline gives CDR1 WNHNN, CDR2 SYGVQD (reference sequence). The CDR3 is 15 amino acids. DNA for the CDR3: TGCGCCAGCAGTGAGTCGGGCCAGGGGGCCTCTGAAGCTTTCTTT. Translating it yields CASSESGQGASEAFF.

The genes are TRBV14 and TRBJ1-2, with a weak D call TRBD1 (5 bases). This CDR3 has 13 residues. The V end was cut by 1 base, the J end by 10 bases, with 13 bases between. Per germline, CDR1 SGHDN and CDR2 FVKESK. The DNA of the CDR3 is TGTGCCAGCAGCCAAGCCCGGGGAGGGGTCTACACCTTC. Amino acid sequence: CASSQARGGVYTF.